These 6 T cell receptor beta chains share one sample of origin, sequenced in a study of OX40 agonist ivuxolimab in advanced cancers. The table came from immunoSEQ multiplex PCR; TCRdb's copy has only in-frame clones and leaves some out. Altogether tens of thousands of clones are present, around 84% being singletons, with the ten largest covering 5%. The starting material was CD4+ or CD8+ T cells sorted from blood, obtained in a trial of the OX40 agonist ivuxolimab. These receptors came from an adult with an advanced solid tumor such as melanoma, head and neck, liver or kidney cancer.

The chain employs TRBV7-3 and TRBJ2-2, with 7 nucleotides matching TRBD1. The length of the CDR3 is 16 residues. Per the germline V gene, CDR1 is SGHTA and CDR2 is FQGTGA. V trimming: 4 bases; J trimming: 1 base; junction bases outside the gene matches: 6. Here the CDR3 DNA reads TGTGCCAGCAGCTCACAGGGGTTGATGAACACCGGGGAGCTGTTTTTT. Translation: CASSSQGLMNTGELFF.

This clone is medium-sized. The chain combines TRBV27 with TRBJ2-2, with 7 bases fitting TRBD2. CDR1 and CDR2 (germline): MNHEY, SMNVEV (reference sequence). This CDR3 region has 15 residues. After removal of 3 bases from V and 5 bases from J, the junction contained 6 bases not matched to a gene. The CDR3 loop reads CASSLGGFSTGELFF. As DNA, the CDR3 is TGTGCCAGCAGTTTGGGAGGGTTCTCGACCGGGGAGCTGTTTTTT.

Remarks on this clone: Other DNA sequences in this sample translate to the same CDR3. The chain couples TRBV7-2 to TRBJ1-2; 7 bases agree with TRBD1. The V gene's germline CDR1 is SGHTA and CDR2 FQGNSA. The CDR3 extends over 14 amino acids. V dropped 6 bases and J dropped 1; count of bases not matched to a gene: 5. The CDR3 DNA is TGTGCCAGCAGTCCAACAGGGGATAACTATGGCTACACCTTC. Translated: CASSPTGDNYGYTF.

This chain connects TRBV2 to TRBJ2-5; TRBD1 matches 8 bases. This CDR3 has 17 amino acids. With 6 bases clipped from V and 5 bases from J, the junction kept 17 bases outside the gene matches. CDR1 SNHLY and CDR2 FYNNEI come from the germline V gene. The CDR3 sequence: CASSETIGQGRLETQYF. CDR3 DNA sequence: TGTGCCAGCAGCGAGACAATCGGACAGGGAAGATTGGAGACCCAGTACTTC.

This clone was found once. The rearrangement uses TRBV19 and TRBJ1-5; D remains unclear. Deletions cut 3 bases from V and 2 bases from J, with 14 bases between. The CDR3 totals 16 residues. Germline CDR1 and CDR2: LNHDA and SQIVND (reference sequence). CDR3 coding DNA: TGTGCCAGTAGTATTGCTGGCCAAAGAGGCAATCAGCCCCAGCATTTT. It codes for CASSIAGQRGNQPQHF.

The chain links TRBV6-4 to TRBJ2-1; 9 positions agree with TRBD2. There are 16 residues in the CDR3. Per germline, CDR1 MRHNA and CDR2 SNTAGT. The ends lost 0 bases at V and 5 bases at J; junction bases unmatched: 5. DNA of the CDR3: TGTGCCAGCAGTGACTCCAGGCTAGCGGGGAACAATGAGCAGTTCTTC. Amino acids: CASSDSRLAGNNEQFF.